The next 12 T cell receptor beta chains were all read from a single sample in a study of PD-1 blockade in mismatch repair-deficient tumors. The assay was immunoSEQ multiplex PCR, and TCRdb's table has in-frame clones only and misses some. The repertoire holds about 21,000 clones, with 84% as singletons. The starting material was peripheral blood, obtained 2 weeks after starting pembrolizumab. The origin of the receptors is an adult with mismatch repair-deficient cancer.

There are a few counts of this clone. The genes are TRBV6-4 and TRBJ2-2; D gene unclear. The CDR3 contains 14 residues. The germline V gene encodes CDR1 MRHNA and CDR2 SNTAGT. V lost 3 bases to trimming and J lost 3 bases, with 8 bases between them. The CDR3 sequence: CASSEDTHTGELFF. CDR3 coding DNA: TGTGCCAGCAGTGAAGACACCCACACCGGGGAGCTGTTTTTT.

The chain recombines TRBV6-5 with TRBJ1-2; D unresolved. The V end was cut by 5 bases, the J end by 4 bases, with 11 bases between. CDR1 is MNHEY, CDR2 SVGAGI, per germline. CDR3 length: 13 residues. CDR3: CASSPGAGYGYTF. The CDR3 DNA sequence: TGTGCCAGCAGTCCTGGTGCGGGCTATGGCTACACCTTC.

The V and J genes are TRBV7-8 and TRBJ2-3; TRBD2 matches at 7 bases. CDR3 length equals 15 residues. The ends lost 5 bases at V and 5 bases at J; junction bases unmatched: 10. In germline, CDR1 is SGHVS, CDR2 FQNEAQ. The CDR3 protein is CASSTLAERGDTQYF. The CDR3 DNA follows: TGTGCCAGCAGCACCCTAGCGGAGAGGGGAGATACGCAGTATTTT.

The J gene is TRBJ2-3, the V gene TRBV5-6; D might be TRBD1 (6 bases). Germline CDR1 reads SGHDT; CDR2 reads YYEEEE. This CDR3 is built from 13 residues. With 4 bases removed from V and 4 bases from J, the gap between germline ends came to 10 bases. CDR3 sequence (DNA): TGTGCCAGCAGCAGGGGGAATGCAGATACGCAGTATTTT. As protein: CASSRGNADTQYF.

The J gene is TRBJ2-3, the V gene TRBV29-1, with TRBD2 matching over 7 bases. Germline V gene sequence: CDR1 SQVTM, CDR2 ANQGSEA. This CDR3 is 13 amino acids long. The trim removed 2 bases at V and 2 bases at J, leaving 1 base unmatched. The CDR3 protein is CSVETSATDTQYF. DNA of the CDR3: TGCAGCGTTGAAACTAGCGCCACAGATACGCAGTATTTT.

The V and J genes are TRBV4-3 and TRBJ2-1; TRBD2 matches at 14 bases. J lost 6 bases, V lost 4 bases, and 5 bases had no gene match. The CDR3 has 16 amino acids. Germline-derived CDR1 and CDR2 are LGHNA and YSLEER. CDR3 sequence reads: CASSRGLAGVFNEQFF. The CDR3, as DNA: TGCGCCAGCAGCCGGGGACTAGCGGGAGTTTTCAATGAGCAGTTCTTC.

The chain is built from TRBV6-1 and TRBJ2-7; D might be TRBD2 (5 bases). There are 13 residues in the CDR3. From germline, CDR1 is MNHNS and CDR2 SASEGT. The ends were cut back, 6 bases at V and 2 bases at J, with 11 bases in the middle. The CDR3 reads CASRVGKTYEQYF. CDR3 sequence (DNA): TGTGCCAGCAGGGTCGGGAAGACCTACGAGCAGTACTTC.

The chain joins TRBV27 to TRBJ2-2; TRBD1 might be the D (5 bases). This CDR3 comprises 18 residues. Germline V gives CDR1 MNHEY, CDR2 SMNVEV (reference sequence). V was cut by 4 bases and J by 2 bases, with 20 bases left in between. The CDR3 is CASSSATRQGRNTGELFF. CDR3 coding DNA: TGTGCCAGCAGTTCTGCTACGAGGCAGGGAAGAAACACCGGGGAGCTGTTTTTT.

The genes are TRBV7-8 and TRBJ1-5; TRBD1 agrees at 8 bases. This CDR3 is built from 15 residues. Germline V gene data show CDR1 as SGHVS and CDR2 as FQNEAQ. Unmatched junction bases numbered 3, after V lost 1 base and J lost 4 bases. CDR3 in DNA: TGTGCCAGCAGCTTAGTTAGACAGGGGAATCAGCCCCAGCATTTT. This encodes CASSLVRQGNQPQHF.

The chain links TRBV18 to TRBJ2-7; D is possibly TRBD1 (6 bases). CDR1 and CDR2 (germline): KGHSH, LQKENI. Trimming removed 7 bases at V and 6 bases at J, with 16 bases between. CDR3 length: 13 residues. The DNA of the CDR3 is TGTGCCAGCTTACGGGACAACTCGGGCGAGCAGTACTTC. As protein: CASLRDNSGEQYF.

V gene TRBV7-2 combines with J gene TRBJ2-5; D possibly corresponds to TRBD2 (5 bases). V was shortened by 1 base and J by 2 bases, with 8 bases between the two germline ends. This CDR3 is built from 14 residues. Germline-derived CDR1 and CDR2 are SGHTA and FQGNSA. Here the CDR3 DNA reads TGTGCCAGCAGCTTAGGCTCGGGGCAAGAGACCCAGTACTTC. It is translated as CASSLGSGQETQYF.

The chain combines TRBV12-5 with TRBJ1-1; 9 nucleotides align to TRBD1. Germline assignment: CDR1 LGHNT and CDR2 FRNRAP. This CDR3 region has 16 residues. V gave up 0 bases and J gave up 5 bases; unmatched junction bases: 7. CDR3 DNA sequence: TGTGCTAGTGGTTTGGTACTGACAGGGGGTAAGACTGAAGCTTTCTTT. It encodes CASGLVLTGGKTEAFF.